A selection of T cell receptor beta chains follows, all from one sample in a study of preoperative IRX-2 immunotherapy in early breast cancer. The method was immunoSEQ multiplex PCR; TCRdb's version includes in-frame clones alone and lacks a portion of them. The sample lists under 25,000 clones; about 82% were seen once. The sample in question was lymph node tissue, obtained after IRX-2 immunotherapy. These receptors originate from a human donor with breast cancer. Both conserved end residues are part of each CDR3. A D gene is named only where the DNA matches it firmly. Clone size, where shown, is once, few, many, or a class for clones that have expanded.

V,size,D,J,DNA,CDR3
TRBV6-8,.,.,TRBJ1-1,TGTGCCAGCAGTGGGGAGGAGACCGGGAACACTGAAGCTTTCTTT,CASSGEETGNTEAFF
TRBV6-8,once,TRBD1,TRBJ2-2,TGTGCCAGCAGGGACAGGGCGGCCGGGGAGCTGTTTTTT,CASRDRAAGELFF
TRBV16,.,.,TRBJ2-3,TGTGCCAGCACCCCGGAGGAGGGCGTTCTAACAGATACGCAGTATTTT,CASTPEEGVLTDTQYF
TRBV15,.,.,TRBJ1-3,TGTGCCACCAGCAGACCAGGGCGCTCTGGAAACACCATATATTTT,CATSRPGRSGNTIYF
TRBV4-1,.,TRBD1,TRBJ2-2,TGCGCCAGCAGCTGGACAGGGATAACCGGGGAGCTGTTTTTT,CASSWTGITGELFF
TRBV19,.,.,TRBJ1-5,TGTGCCAGTAGTAACGGGGCAGGGGTGCATTTT,CASSNGAGVHF
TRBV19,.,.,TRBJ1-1,TGTGCCAGTAGATGGGGAGACACTGAAGCTTTCTTT,CASRWGDTEAFF
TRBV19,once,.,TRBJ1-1,TGTGCCAGTAGTACCCCGTCTACGAACACTGAAGCTTTCTTT,CASSTPSTNTEAFF
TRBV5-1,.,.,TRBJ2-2,TGCGCCAGCAGCTTGGCCGGGCAAACCACGAACACCGGGGAGCTGTTTTTT,CASSLAGQTTNTGELFF
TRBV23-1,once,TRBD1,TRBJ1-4,TGCGCCAGCAGCTTGGTGGCAGGGGGGAATGAAAAACTGTTTTTT,CASSLVAGGNEKLFF
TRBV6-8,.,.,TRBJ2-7,TGTGCCAGCATGCCCCCAGGGGTTCAGAACGAGCAGTACTTC,CASMPPGVQNEQYF
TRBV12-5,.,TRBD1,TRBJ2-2,TGTGCCACCCAGTTAGAAAAGGGGGCAACGAACACCGGGGAGCTGTTTTTT,CATQLEKGATNTGELFF
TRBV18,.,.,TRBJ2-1,TGTGCCAGCTCACCACCAGGGTCCTACAATGAGCAGTTCTTC,CASSPPGSYNEQFF
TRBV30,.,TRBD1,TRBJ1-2,TGTGCCTGGAGTGGGCAGGGGGCTATCTATGGCTACACCTTC,CAWSGQGAIYGYTF
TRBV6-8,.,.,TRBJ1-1,TGTGCCAGCAGTTACGGGCAGGGGAACACTGAAGCTTTCTTT,CASSYGQGNTEAFF
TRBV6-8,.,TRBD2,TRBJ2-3,TGTGCCAGCAAAGCGGGACTAACAGATACGCAGTATTTT,CASKAGLTDTQYF
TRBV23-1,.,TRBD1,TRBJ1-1,TGCGCCAGCAGTCAAAAGGACAGGGGCAGTGAAGCTTTCTTT,CASSQKDRGSEAFF
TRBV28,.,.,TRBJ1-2,TGTGCCAGCAGTTTATCTGCCCGAAGCTATGGCTACACCTTC,CASSLSARSYGYTF
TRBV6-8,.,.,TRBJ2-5,TGTGCCAGCAGTTACGGTGGAGAGACCCAGTACTTC,CASSYGGETQYF
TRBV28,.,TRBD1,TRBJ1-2,TGTGCCAGCAGTACACAGGGGGCCTACTACTATGGCTACACCTTC,CASSTQGAYYYGYTF
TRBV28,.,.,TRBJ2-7,TGTGCCAGCAGTTTATCGTCAGGCGAGCAGTACTTC,CASSLSSGEQYF
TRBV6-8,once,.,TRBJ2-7,TGTGCCAGCAGTTACCTAGCCTCCTACGAGCAGTACTTC,CASSYLASYEQYF
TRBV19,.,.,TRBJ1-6,TGTGCCAGTAGTTCGCGGGGGAATGGGAATTCACCCCTCCACTTT,CASSSRGNGNSPLHF
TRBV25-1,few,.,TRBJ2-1,TGTGCCAGCAGTGAGAAGTACAATGAGCAGTTCTTC,CASSEKYNEQFF
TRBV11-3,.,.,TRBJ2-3,TGTGCCAGCAGCCAATTCCAGGGGATGGAGCTTGCGAGGACAGATACGCAGTATTTT,CASSQFQGMELARTDTQYF
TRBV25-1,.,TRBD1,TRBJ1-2,TGTGCCAGCAGTGCCGATTCCGGGACAGGGAACGGCTACACCTTC,CASSADSGTGNGYTF
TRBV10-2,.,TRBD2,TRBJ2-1,TGCGCCAGCAGTGGACTAGCGGGAGTCTACAATGAGCAGTTCTTC,CASSGLAGVYNEQFF
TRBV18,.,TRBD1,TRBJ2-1,TGTGCCAGCTCACCGGGACAGGGGTTAAATGAGCAGTTCTTC,CASSPGQGLNEQFF
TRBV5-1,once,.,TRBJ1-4,TGCGCCAGCAGCCCTGGGACGGGTAATGAAAAACTGTTTTTT,CASSPGTGNEKLFF
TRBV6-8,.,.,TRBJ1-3,TGTGCCAGCAGTTACCCGCACTCTGGAAACACCATATATTTT,CASSYPHSGNTIYF
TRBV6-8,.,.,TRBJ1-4,TGTGCCAGTTACCTTGAAAGTGAAAAACTGTTTTTT,CASYLESEKLFF
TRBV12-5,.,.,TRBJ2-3,TGTGCTAGTGGTCCACCCTTAACAGATACGCAGTATTTT,CASGPPLTDTQYF
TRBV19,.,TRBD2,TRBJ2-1,TGTGCCAGTAGTCCTCGGGGGGATGAGCAGTTCTTC,CASSPRGDEQFF
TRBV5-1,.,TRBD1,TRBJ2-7,TGCGCCAGCAGCATACCGACAGGGGTGGGGAACGAGCAGTACTTC,CASSIPTGVGNEQYF
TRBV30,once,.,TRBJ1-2,TGTGCCTGGAGTGTTCTAAGCGCCGCCTATGGCTACACCTTC,CAWSVLSAAYGYTF
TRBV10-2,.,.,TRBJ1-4,TGCGCCAGCAGTGCAGTGAATGAAAAACTGTTTTTT,CASSAVNEKLFF
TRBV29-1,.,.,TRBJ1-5,TGCAGCGTTGTCATAGGATCGAGCAATCAGCCCCAGCATTTT,CSVVIGSSNQPQHF
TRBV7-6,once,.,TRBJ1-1,TGTGCCAGCAGCTTAGTGGTGGGCAACACTGAAGCTTTCTTT,CASSLVVGNTEAFF
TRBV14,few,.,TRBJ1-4,TGTGCCAGCAGTACTGCGGGCCGGCTTAATGAAAAACTGTTTTTT,CASSTAGRLNEKLFF
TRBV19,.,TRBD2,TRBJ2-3,TGTGCCAGTATGGTGACTAGCGGGAGTTGGGATACGCAGTATTTT,CASMVTSGSWDTQYF
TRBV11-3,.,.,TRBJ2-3,TGTGCCAGCAGCCAGAGGGTGAGCACCAGCACAGATACGCAGTATTTT,CASSQRVSTSTDTQYF
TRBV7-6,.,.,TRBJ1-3,TGTGCCAGCAGCTTGGGGCTAGGGGGAAACACCATATATTTT,CASSLGLGGNTIYF
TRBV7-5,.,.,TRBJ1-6,TGTGCCAGCAGCTTGGGACTCCAGAATTCACCCCTCCACTTT,CASSLGLQNSPLHF
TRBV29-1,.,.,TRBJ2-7,TGCAGCGTGGGAGCGGTGGCCTACGAGCAGTACTTC,CSVGAVAYEQYF
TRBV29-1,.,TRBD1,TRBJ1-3,TGCAGCGTTGGGACGGACAGGGTCGAAAACACCATATATTTT,CSVGTDRVENTIYF
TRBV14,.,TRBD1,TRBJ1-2,TGTGCCAGCAGAGGACAGGGGTATGGCTACACCTTC,CASRGQGYGYTF
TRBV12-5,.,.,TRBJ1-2,TGTGCCAGCGCTAAGGAGGGGCTCGGGAGCTACACCTTC,CASAKEGLGSYTF
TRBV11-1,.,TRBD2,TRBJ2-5,TGTGCCAGCAGCTCGACAGTCAGGCGGGAGGTCTTACAAGAGACCCAGTACTTC,CASSSTVRREVLQETQYF
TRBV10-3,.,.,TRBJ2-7,TGTGCCATCAGTGAGTCCTCCGGGTCTGGGGAGCAGTACTTC,CAISESSGSGEQYF